Below are 4 T cell receptor beta chains sequenced from a single sample in a study of T cell clonotyping in hematopoietic cell transplantation. Measured with immunoSEQ multiplex PCR; TCRdb has only the in-frame clones, and not every one. The sample lists 4,200 or so clones, about two thirds occurring once. The sequencing used PBMCs, collected 100 days after allogeneic stem cell transplant. Receptors originate from a male patient in his sixties or seventies who had an allogeneic stem cell transplant, so the T cells may come from the graft donor. Some clones in this sample may be carry-over from other donors' samples.

On this clone: At one of its ends the junction is not consistent with the germline gene, which may arise from a read error. This chain joins TRBV30 and TRBJ2-7; D gene ambiguous. The CDR3 contains 12 residues. Germline CDR1 is GTSNPN and CDR2 is SVGIG (reference sequence). The DNA for the CDR3 is TGTGCCTGGAGTCCGGGTACCTACGGGCAGTACTTC. Its protein product is CAWSPGTYGQYF.

Written as DNA, the CDR3 is TGTGCCAGCAGCCTCGAAGGACAAAGCTCTGGAAACACCATATATTTT. This gives the protein CASSLEGQSSGNTIYF. The rearrangement links TRBV9 to TRBJ1-3; tentative D call: TRBD1 (5 bases). The CDR3 sequence is 16 residues long. The germline V gene encodes CDR1 SGDLS and CDR2 YYNGEE. V dropped 4 bases and J dropped 0 bases, with 14 bases sitting between them.

The chain combines TRBV7-2 with TRBJ1-5, with D maybe TRBD1 (5 bases). Germline CDR1 and CDR2: SGHTA and FQGNSA. V was shortened by 2 bases and J by 6 bases, with 11 bases between the two germline ends. The CDR3 totals 14 residues. The CDR3 loop reads CASSLTGVGQPQHF. CDR3 coding DNA: TGTGCCAGCAGCTTAACGGGGGTGGGTCAGCCCCAGCATTTT.

This clone was detected only once. The chain carries TRBV9 and TRBJ1-6; D not certain. Between the trimmed V and J ends, which lost 0 bases and 12 bases, there was a span of 7 bases. CDR1 is SGDLS, CDR2 YYNGEE, per germline. The CDR3 spans 12 residues. The CDR3 DNA sequence: TGTGCCAGCAGCGTAGGGCCTAAACCCCTCCACTTT. It codes for CASSVGPKPLHF. Supplemented by reference TRBV9 and TRBJ1-6, the full variable domain reads DSGVTQTPKHLITATGQRVTLRCSPRSGDLSVYWYQQSLDQGLQFLIQYYNGEERAKGNILERFSAQQFPDLHSELNLSSLELGDSALYFCASSVGPKPLHFGNGTRLTVT.